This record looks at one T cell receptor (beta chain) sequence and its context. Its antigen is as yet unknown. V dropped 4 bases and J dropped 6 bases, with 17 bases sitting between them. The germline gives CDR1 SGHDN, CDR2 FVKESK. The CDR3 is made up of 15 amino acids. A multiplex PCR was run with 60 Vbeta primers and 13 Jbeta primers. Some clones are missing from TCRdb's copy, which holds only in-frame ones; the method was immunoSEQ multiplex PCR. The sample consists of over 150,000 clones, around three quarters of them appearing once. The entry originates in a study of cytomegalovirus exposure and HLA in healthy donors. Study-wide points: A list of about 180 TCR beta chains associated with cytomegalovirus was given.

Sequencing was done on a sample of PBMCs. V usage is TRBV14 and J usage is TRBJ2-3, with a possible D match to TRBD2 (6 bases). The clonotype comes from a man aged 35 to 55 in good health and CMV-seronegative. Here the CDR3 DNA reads TGTGCCAGCAGCCCCACCGGGACTTTCTGGGATACGCAGTATTTT. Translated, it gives CASSPTGTFWDTQYF.